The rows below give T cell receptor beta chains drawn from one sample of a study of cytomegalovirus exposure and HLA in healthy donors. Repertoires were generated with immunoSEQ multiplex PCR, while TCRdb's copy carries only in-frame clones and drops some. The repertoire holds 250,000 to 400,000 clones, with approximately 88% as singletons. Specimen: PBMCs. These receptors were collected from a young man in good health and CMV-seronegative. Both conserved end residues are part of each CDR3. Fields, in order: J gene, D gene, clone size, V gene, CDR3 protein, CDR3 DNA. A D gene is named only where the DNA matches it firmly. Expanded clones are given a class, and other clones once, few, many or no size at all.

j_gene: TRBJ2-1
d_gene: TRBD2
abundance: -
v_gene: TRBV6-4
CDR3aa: CASSETSGTNEQFF
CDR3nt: TGTGCCAGCAGTGAGACTAGCGGGACCAATGAGCAGTTCTTC

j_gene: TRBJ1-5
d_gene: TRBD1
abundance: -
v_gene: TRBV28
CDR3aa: CASSFQKGQGPQPQHF
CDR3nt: TGTGCCAGCAGTTTCCAGAAAGGACAGGGACCCCAGCCCCAGCATTTT

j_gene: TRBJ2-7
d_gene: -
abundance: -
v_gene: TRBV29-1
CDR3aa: CSVSLTGRPYEQYF
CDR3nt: TGCAGCGTGAGCTTAACAGGGAGACCCTACGAGCAGTACTTC

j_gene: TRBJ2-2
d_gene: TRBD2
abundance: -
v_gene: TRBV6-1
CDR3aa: CASNGLAGTGELFF
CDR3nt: TGTGCCAGCAACGGACTAGCGGGAACCGGGGAGCTGTTTTTT

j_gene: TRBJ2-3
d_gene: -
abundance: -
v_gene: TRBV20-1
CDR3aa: CSALFADTQYF
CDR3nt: TGCAGTGCTCTGTTCGCAGATACGCAGTATTTT

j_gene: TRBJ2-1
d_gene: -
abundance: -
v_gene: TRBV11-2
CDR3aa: CASSSPGQSYNEQFF
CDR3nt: TGTGCCAGCAGCTCGCCGGGACAATCCTACAATGAGCAGTTCTTC

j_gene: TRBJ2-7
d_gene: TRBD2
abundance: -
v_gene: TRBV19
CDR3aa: CASSISGGGGYEQYF
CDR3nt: TGTGCCAGTAGTATATCTGGCGGCGGGGGCTACGAGCAGTACTTC

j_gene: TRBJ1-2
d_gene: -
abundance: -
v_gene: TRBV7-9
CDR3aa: CASSLAGANYGYTF
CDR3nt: TGTGCCAGCAGCTTAGCAGGAGCAAACTATGGCTACACCTTC

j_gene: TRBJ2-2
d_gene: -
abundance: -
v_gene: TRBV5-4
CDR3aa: CASRHRAVNTGELFF
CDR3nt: TGTGCCAGCAGACACAGGGCTGTTAACACCGGGGAGCTGTTTTTT

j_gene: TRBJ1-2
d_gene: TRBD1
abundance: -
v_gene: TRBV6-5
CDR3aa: CASSLDRAGYTF
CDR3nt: TGTGCCAGCAGCTTAGACAGGGCCGGCTACACCTTC

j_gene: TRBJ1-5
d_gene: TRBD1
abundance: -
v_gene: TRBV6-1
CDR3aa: CASDRDRGQPQHF
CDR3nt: TGTGCCAGCGACCGGGACAGGGGTCAGCCCCAGCATTTT

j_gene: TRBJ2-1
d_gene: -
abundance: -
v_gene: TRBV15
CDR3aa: CATSRDRVNYPPLVSEQFF
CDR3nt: TGTGCCACCAGCAGAGATCGGGTAAACTACCCACCGCTAGTCAGTGAGCAGTTCTTC

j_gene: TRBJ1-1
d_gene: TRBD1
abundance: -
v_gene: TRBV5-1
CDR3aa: CASNQPHEGTGVNTEAFF
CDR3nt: TGCGCCAGCAACCAACCACACGAAGGGACAGGGGTGAACACTGAAGCTTTCTTT

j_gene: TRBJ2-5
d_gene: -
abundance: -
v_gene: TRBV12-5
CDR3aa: CASGPSLEETQYF
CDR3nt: TGTGCTAGTGGTCCCTCTCTTGAAGAGACCCAGTACTTC

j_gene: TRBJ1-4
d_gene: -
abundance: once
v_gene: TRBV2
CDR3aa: CASSDRVGQREKLFF
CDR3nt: TGTGCCAGCAGTGACCGGGTGGGGCAAAGGGAAAAACTGTTTTTT

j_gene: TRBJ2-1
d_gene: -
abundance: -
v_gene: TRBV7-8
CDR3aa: CASEAYNEQFF
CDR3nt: TGTGCCAGCGAGGCCTACAATGAGCAGTTCTTC

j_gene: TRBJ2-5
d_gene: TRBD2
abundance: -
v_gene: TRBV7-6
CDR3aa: CASSLAELAGVGGETQYF
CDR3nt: TGTGCCAGCAGCTTAGCGGAACTAGCGGGGGTCGGAGGAGAGACCCAGTACTTC

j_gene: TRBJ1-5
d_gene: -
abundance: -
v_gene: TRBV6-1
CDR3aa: CASSEVGRGDQPQHF
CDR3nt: TGTGCCAGCAGTGAAGTTGGGCGGGGAGATCAGCCCCAGCATTTT

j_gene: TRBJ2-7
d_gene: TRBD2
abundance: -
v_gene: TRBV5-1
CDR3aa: CASSVTSGGAYEQYF
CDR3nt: TGCGCCAGCAGCGTCACTAGCGGGGGGGCCTACGAGCAGTACTTC

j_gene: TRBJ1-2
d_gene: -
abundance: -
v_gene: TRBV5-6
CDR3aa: CASSLVAGSGYTF
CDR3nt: TGTGCCAGCAGCTTGGTGGCAGGGTCTGGCTACACCTTC

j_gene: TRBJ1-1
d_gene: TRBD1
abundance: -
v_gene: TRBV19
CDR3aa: CASSTQGAFTEAFF
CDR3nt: TGTGCCAGTAGTACCCAGGGGGCGTTTACTGAAGCTTTCTTT

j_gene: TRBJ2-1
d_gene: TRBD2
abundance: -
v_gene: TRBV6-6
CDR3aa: CASSRTSRSSYNEQFF
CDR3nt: TGTGCCAGCAGCCGGACTAGCCGCAGCTCCTACAATGAGCAGTTCTTC

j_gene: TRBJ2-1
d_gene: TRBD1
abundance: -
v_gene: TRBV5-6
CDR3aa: CASSLSDRGWYNEQFF
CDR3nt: TGTGCCAGCAGCTTGAGTGACAGGGGGTGGTACAATGAGCAGTTCTTC